Following are 30 T cell receptor gamma chains from one sample sequenced in a study of Vδ1+ human thymocytes. Sequences come from RNA converted to cDNA by reverse transcription. Multiplex PCR used pooled V-gene forward primers and a constant-region reverse primer to amplify CDR3s. TCRdb re-called clones from the multiplex PCR reads using CATT. The sample records approximately 20,000 gamma-chain clones, approximately 13% being singletons. No antigen has been assigned to these receptors. Study observations and caveats: Thymic TRG and TRD repertoires appeared highly polyclonal.

Sample: Vdelta1+ gamma-delta thymocytes from the thymus. Subset given: FACS-sorted CD3+ TCRalphabeta- TCRVdelta1+ TCRVdelta2- thymocytes. The receptor source for this set is a child under two years old who had congenital heart surgery.

The rearrangement links TRGV8 to TRGJP2. V shed 4 bases and J 2 bases; nucleotides not matched to a gene: 7. CDR1 and CDR2 (germline): VENAVY, YDSYNSRV. This CDR3 comprises 15 residues. The CDR3 loop is CATWDPRSSDWIKTF. The CDR3 DNA sequence: TGTGCCACCTGGGACCCAAGGAGTAGTGATTGGATCAAGACGTTT.

This clone has more than one count but fewer than ten. The gene calls are TRGV4 and TRGJ1 or TRGJ2. The CDR3 is 15 amino acids. Trimming took 4 bases from V and 2 from J; bases not matched to a gene: 11. CDR1 is EGSTGY, CDR2 YDSYTSSV, per germline. CDR3 DNA sequence: TGTGCCACCTGGGACGGGGCAATATATTATTATAAGAAACTCTTT. The encoded protein is CATWDGAIYYYKKLF.

The chain employs TRGV3 and TRGJ1 or TRGJ2. Germline assignment: CDR1 VTNTFY and CDR2 YDVSTARD (reference sequence). V shed 4 bases and J 9 bases; nucleotides not matched to a gene: 6. The CDR3 contains 11 residues. The CDR3, as DNA: TGTGCCACCTGGGATCCGGGTAAGAAACTCTTT. Protein: CATWDPGKKLF.

The chain uses TRGV8 and TRGJP1. This CDR3 has 13 amino acids. CDR1 and CDR2 (germline): VENAVY, YDSYNSRV. Germline trimming cut 4 bases from V and 5 bases from J; bases unmatched to any gene: 4. The CDR3 sequence is CATWDETGWFKIF. CDR3 DNA: TGTGCCACCTGGGACGAAACTGGTTGGTTCAAGATATTT.

Details on this clone: At one of its ends the junction is not consistent with the germline gene, which may arise from a read error. This chain uses TRGV4 with TRGJ1 or TRGJ2. CDR3 size: 14 residues. Germline values: CDR1 EGSTGY, CDR2 YDSYTSSV. CDR3 sequence (DNA): TGTGCCACCTGGAATGGCCCCCAGGATTATAAGAAACTCTTT. Amino acid sequence: CATWNGPQDYKKLF.

Notes on this clone: A much larger clone differs by one base, so this may be a read error. The V and J genes are TRGV9 and TRGJ1 or TRGJ2. The CDR3 contains 14 residues. V trimming: 0 bases; J trimming: 14 bases; junction bases outside the gene matches: 16. Germline CDR1 reads GITISATS; CDR2 reads ISYDGTV (reference sequence). CDR3 coding DNA: TGTGCCTTGTGGGAGGTGCGGCAACGAAGAGCCCAACTCTTT. Its protein is CALWEVRQRRAQLF.

The V and J genes are TRGV4 and TRGJ1 or TRGJ2. The CDR3 covers 17 residues. Germline assignment: CDR1 EGSTGY and CDR2 YDSYTSSV. J was trimmed by 0 bases and V by 0 bases; bases with no gene match: 11. The DNA of the CDR3 is TGTGCCACCTGGGATGGGCGAAGGTTCGGGAATTATTATAAGAAACTCTTT. Translating gives CATWDGRRFGNYYKKLF.

The chain recombines TRGV4 with TRGJ1 or TRGJ2. With V trimmed by 0 bases and J by 6 bases, 5 bases remained unmatched. Germline V gene lookup returns CDR1 EGSTGY and CDR2 YDSYTSSV. The CDR3 totals 13 residues. CDR3 in amino acids: CATWDGRFYKKLF. The CDR3 nucleotides read TGTGCCACCTGGGATGGGCGGTTTTATAAGAAACTCTTT.

This clone was seen a few times. The chain recombines TRGV9 with TRGJ1 or TRGJ2. Germline V lookup: CDR1 GITISATS, CDR2 ISYDGTV (reference sequence). Trimming removed 2 bases from V and 6 bases from J; junction bases left unmatched: 4. CDR3 length: 12 amino acids. As DNA, the CDR3 is TGTGCCTTGTGGGAGGGAACTTATAAGAAACTCTTT. Its protein is CALWEGTYKKLF.

The chain links TRGV4 to TRGJ1 or TRGJ2. This CDR3 has 11 residues. CDR1 is EGSTGY and CDR2 is YDSYTSSV in the germline V gene. J lost 3 bases, V lost 8 bases, and 4 bases had no gene match. The CDR3 region is CATSTYYKKLF. DNA of the CDR3: TGTGCCACCTCAACTTATTATAAGAAACTCTTT.

This clone came up a few times. A read error is possible here, since a much larger clone lies one base away. The genes are TRGV2 and TRGJP1. The V and J ends lost 5 bases and 1 base, in that order; junction bases with no gene match: 1. The length of the CDR3 is 13 residues. CDR1 is EGSNGY and CDR2 is YDSYNSKV in the germline V gene. This chain's CDR3 is CATWATTGWFKIF. CDR3 DNA sequence: TGTGCCACCTGGGCTACCACTGGTTGGTTCAAGATATTT.

As for this clone: A much larger clone lies a single base off, so this may be a read error. This same CDR3 is encoded by further DNA sequences in the sample. The chain employs TRGV4 and TRGJP2. CDR1 and CDR2 from the germline V gene are EGSTGY and YDSYTSSV. The CDR3 is made up of 14 amino acids. CDR3 residues: CATWDDSSDWIKTF. The CDR3 DNA is TGTGCCACCTGGGATGATAGCAGTGATTGGATCAAGACGTTT.

This clone was recorded a few times. The J gene is TRGJ1 or TRGJ2, the V gene TRGV5. The germline V gene has CDR1 VINAFY and CDR2 YDVSNSKD. Trimming took 6 bases from V and 6 from J; bases not matched to a gene: 14. The CDR3 length is 14 residues. The CDR3: CATWNPSGGYKKLF. The CDR3 DNA follows: TGTGCCACCTGGAACCCCAGCGGTGGTTATAAGAAACTCTTT.

This clone was counted between two and nine times. The V gene is TRGV9, the J gene TRGJ1 or TRGJ2. CDR1 is GITISATS, CDR2 ISYDGTV, per germline (reference sequence). The CDR3 is made up of 14 amino acids. Unmatched junction bases numbered 9, after V lost 0 bases and J lost 7 bases. The CDR3 spells CALWEVPLGYKKLF. CDR3 coding DNA: TGTGCCTTGTGGGAGGTGCCTTTGGGGTATAAGAAACTCTTT.

As to this clone: One junction end does not reproduce the germline sequence, and a read error may be involved. V is TRGV3 and J is TRGJ1 or TRGJ2. Germline V lookup: CDR1 VTNTFY, CDR2 YDVSTARD (reference sequence). This CDR3 region has 13 residues. CDR3 amino acids: CATWGRHRYKKLF. The DNA for the CDR3 is TGTGCCACCTGGGGCAGGCATCGGTATAAGAAACTCTTT.

The chain couples TRGV5 to TRGJ1 or TRGJ2. The germline gives CDR1 VINAFY, CDR2 YDVSNSKD. CDR3 size: 11 residues. Losses at the gene ends were 0 bases for V and 15 bases for J; bases not matched to a gene: 8. The CDR3 region is CATWDRLTRLF. The CDR3 region has the DNA TGTGCCACCTGGGACAGGCTAACGAGACTCTTT.

V usage is TRGV3 and J usage is TRGJ1 or TRGJ2. V was clipped by 2 bases and J by 4 bases; unmatched bases: 5. CDR1 is VTNTFY, CDR2 YDVSTARD, per germline (reference sequence). This CDR3 has 13 amino acids. CDR3 nucleotide sequence: TGTGCCACCTGGGACAACCCATATTATAAGAAACTCTTT. It codes for CATWDNPYYKKLF.

This clone was seen more than once but under ten times. The chain employs TRGV2 and TRGJP2. The CDR3 totals 14 residues. Germline loops: CDR1 EGSNGY, CDR2 YDSYNSKV. V shed 4 bases and J 3 bases; nucleotides not matched to a gene: 5. For the CDR3, the DNA is TGTGCCACCTGGGATTTTGGTAGTGATTGGATCAAGACGTTT. Residues: CATWDFGSDWIKTF.

The chain links TRGV4 to TRGJ1 or TRGJ2. The CDR3 has 11 amino acids. Trimming took 6 bases from V and 12 from J; bases not matched to a gene: 11. Germline lookup yields CDR1 EGSTGY and CDR2 YDSYTSSV. The CDR3 sequence is CATWKKPPKLF. The CDR3 DNA reads TGTGCCACCTGGAAGAAGCCTCCGAAACTCTTT.

Remarks on this clone: At the DNA level, this CDR3 is encoded by other sequences in the same sample as well. The chain combines TRGV5 with TRGJP2. Germline CDR1 reads VINAFY; CDR2 reads YDVSNSKD. This CDR3 comprises 15 residues. Germline trimming cut 0 bases from V and 3 bases from J; bases unmatched to any gene: 4. DNA of the CDR3: TGTGCCACCTGGGACAGGCGAGGTAGTGATTGGATCAAGACGTTT. Translation: CATWDRRGSDWIKTF.

The J gene is TRGJ1 or TRGJ2, the V gene TRGV4. J lost 11 bases, V lost 5 bases, and 9 bases had no gene match. Germline assignment: CDR1 EGSTGY and CDR2 YDSYTSSV. The CDR3 loop spans 11 amino acids. CDR3 loop: CATWVRMQKLF. In DNA, the CDR3 is TGTGCCACCTGGGTCCGTATGCAGAAACTCTTT.

A note on this clone: This CDR3 is also generated by other DNA sequences in the sample. The chain employs TRGV4 and TRGJ1 or TRGJ2. Germline V gene sequence: CDR1 EGSTGY, CDR2 YDSYTSSV. CDR3 length: 11 residues. V was clipped by 6 bases and J by 6 bases; unmatched bases: 5. CDR3 DNA: TGTGCCACCTGGAAAGGTTATAAGAAACTCTTT. Amino acids: CATWKGYKKLF.

Only one count was recorded for this clone. This sequence joins TRGV3 and TRGJ1 or TRGJ2. Trimming took 0 bases from V and 2 from J; bases not matched to a gene: 7. CDR1 VTNTFY and CDR2 YDVSTARD come from the germline V gene (reference sequence). This CDR3 spans 15 amino acids. CDR3 bases: TGTGCCACCTGGGACAGGGTTTCGCATTATTATAAGAAACTCTTT. The encoded protein is CATWDRVSHYYKKLF.

This clone was seen a few times. The same CDR3 arises from other DNA sequences in this sample as well. The chain links TRGV4 to TRGJP2. The CDR3 length is 14 residues. The V segment lost 6 bases and the J segment 2 bases; nucleotides outside the gene matches: 6. The V gene's germline CDR1 is EGSTGY and CDR2 YDSYTSSV. The chain's CDR3 is CATWTLSSDWIKTF. In DNA form, the CDR3 reads TGTGCCACCTGGACACTAAGTAGTGATTGGATCAAGACGTTT.

V is TRGV9 and J is TRGJ1 or TRGJ2. The CDR3 consists of 14 residues. J was trimmed by 7 bases and V by 3 bases; bases with no gene match: 12. The germline gives CDR1 GITISATS, CDR2 ISYDGTV (reference sequence). CDR3 in DNA: TGTGCCTTGTGGGAGCCGTATAGTGGGTATAAGAAACTCTTT. Its translation is CALWEPYSGYKKLF.

This clone was observed a handful of times. The chain has TRGV9 and TRGJ1 or TRGJ2. Germline V gene sequence: CDR1 GITISATS, CDR2 ISYDGTV (reference sequence). The CDR3 consists of 13 residues. V trimming: 3 bases; J trimming: 5 bases; junction bases outside the gene matches: 7. In DNA, the CDR3 is TGTGCCTTGTGGGAGCCCCTCCATTATAAGAAACTCTTT. Translation gives CALWEPLHYKKLF.

This clone was seen a handful of times. The chain recombines TRGV4 with TRGJ1 or TRGJ2. CDR1 EGSTGY and CDR2 YDSYTSSV come from the germline V gene. CDR3 length equals 16 residues. V shed 0 bases and J 6 bases; nucleotides not matched to a gene: 14. The CDR3 DNA is TGTGCCACCTGGGATGGGCCGACGATCCGTCTTTATAAGAAACTCTTT. This gives the protein CATWDGPTIRLYKKLF.

Only a few counts were recorded for this clone. The J gene is TRGJP2, the V gene TRGV9. Germline assignment: CDR1 GITISATS and CDR2 ISYDGTV (reference sequence). The J segment lost 3 bases and the V segment lost 8 bases, leaving 9 bases of the junction unmatched. The CDR3 loop spans 14 amino acids. CDR3 amino acids: CALFINRSDWIKTF. The CDR3 coding sequence is TGTGCCTTGTTTATCAACCGTAGTGATTGGATCAAGACGTTT.

This clone was seen a handful of times. Other DNA sequences in this specimen translate into the identical CDR3. The chain joins TRGV4 to TRGJ1 or TRGJ2. With 5 bases clipped from V and 7 bases from J, the junction kept 5 bases outside the gene matches. The CDR3 has 11 amino acids. CDR1 and CDR2 from the germline V gene are EGSTGY and YDSYTSSV. The DNA of the CDR3 is TGTGCCACCTGGGGACGGTATAAGAAACTCTTT. Residues: CATWGRYKKLF.

A few counts support this clone. This could be a read error, since a much larger clone is one nucleotide away. Other DNA sequences of this sample code for an identical CDR3. The rearrangement joins TRGV4 to TRGJ1 or TRGJ2. The CDR3 extends over 12 amino acids. V was clipped by 6 bases and J by 1 base; unmatched bases: 3. CDR1 is EGSTGY, CDR2 YDSYTSSV, per germline. CDR3 bases: TGTGCCACCTGGAAAAATTATTATAAGAAACTCTTT. As protein: CATWKNYYKKLF.